This T cell receptor (beta chain) is drawn from a study of response to subunit inactivated influenza vaccine. Study outcomes and limitations: Researchers suggested that each seasonal influenza vaccination recruits few new T cells.

TCRdb itself ran the RT-PCR reads through MiXCR, one entry per CDR3 protein. The sample lists some 800,000 distinct CDR3 sequences, around 20% occurring once. V was shortened by 0 bases and J by 4 bases, with 12 bases between the two germline ends. CDR3 size: 15 residues. Germline values: CDR1 DFQATT, CDR2 SNEGSKA (reference sequence). This clonotype was picked up a small number of times. Its antigen is unknown. This clonotype was obtained from a man aged 50 or older who received an inactivated influenza vaccine. The sample here was PBMCs from blood, taken 5 days after vaccination. This chain links TRBV20-1 with TRBJ2-2, with a tentative D call TRBD2 (6 bases). CDR3 in amino acids: CSARDPQGGTGELFF. CDR3 bases: TGCAGTGCTAGAGATCCTCAGGGAGGCACCGGGGAGCTGTTTTTT.